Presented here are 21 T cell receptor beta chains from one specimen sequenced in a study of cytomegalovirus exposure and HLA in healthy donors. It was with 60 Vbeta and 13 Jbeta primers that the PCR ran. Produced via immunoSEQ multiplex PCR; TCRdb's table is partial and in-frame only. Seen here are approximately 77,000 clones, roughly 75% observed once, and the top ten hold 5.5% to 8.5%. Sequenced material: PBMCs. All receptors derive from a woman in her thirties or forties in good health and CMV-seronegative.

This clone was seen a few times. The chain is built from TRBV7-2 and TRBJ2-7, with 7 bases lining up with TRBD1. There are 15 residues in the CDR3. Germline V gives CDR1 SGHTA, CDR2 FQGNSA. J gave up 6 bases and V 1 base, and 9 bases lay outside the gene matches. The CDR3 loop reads CASSLGGTASSEQYF. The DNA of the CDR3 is TGTGCCAGCAGCTTAGGGGGGACAGCCTCATCCGAGCAGTACTTC.

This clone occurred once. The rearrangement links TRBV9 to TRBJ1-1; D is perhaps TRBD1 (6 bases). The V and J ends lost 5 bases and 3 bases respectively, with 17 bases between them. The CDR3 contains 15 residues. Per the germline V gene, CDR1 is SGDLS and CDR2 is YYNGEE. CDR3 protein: CASRKGGQGDTEAFF. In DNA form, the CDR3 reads TGTGCCAGCAGGAAGGGGGGGCAGGGTGACACTGAAGCTTTCTTT.

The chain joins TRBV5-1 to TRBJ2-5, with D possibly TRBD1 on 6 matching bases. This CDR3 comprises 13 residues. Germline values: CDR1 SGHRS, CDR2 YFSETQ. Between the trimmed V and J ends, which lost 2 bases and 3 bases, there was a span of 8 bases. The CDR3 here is CASSFRTEETQYF. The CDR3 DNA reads TGCGCCAGCAGCTTTAGGACAGAAGAGACCCAGTACTTC.

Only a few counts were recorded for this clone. This chain's CDR3 is CATSREVLSGTPEKLFF. The DNA of the CDR3 is TGTGCCACCAGCAGAGAGGTCCTGTCCGGGACACCAGAAAAACTGTTTTTT. The V and J genes are TRBV15 and TRBJ1-4, with TRBD1 as a possible D gene (6 bases). V was shortened by 0 bases and J by 8 bases, with 19 bases between the two germline ends. CDR1 is LNHNV, CDR2 YYDKDF, per germline (reference sequence). The CDR3 is 17 amino acids.

The DNA for the CDR3 is TGTGCCAGCAGCTTAGGGCGACAGGCCACTGAAGCTTTCTTT. Its translation: CASSLGRQATEAFF. This rearrangement joins TRBV7-2 to TRBJ1-1, with D possibly matching TRBD1 (6 bases). The CDR3 extends over 14 amino acids. CDR1 and CDR2 (germline): SGHTA, FQGNSA. Between the trimmed V and J ends, which lost 1 base and 4 bases, there was a span of 10 bases.

CDR3 nucleotides: TGTGCCAGCAGTAATAGCGGGGGGGCCGACATTCAGTACTTC. It encodes CASSNSGGADIQYF. The chain is built from TRBV6-1 and TRBJ2-4, with 11 bases fitting TRBD2. The germline V gene has CDR1 MNHNS and CDR2 SASEGT. V trimming: 5 bases; J trimming: 8 bases; junction bases outside the gene matches: 5. This CDR3 region has 14 residues.

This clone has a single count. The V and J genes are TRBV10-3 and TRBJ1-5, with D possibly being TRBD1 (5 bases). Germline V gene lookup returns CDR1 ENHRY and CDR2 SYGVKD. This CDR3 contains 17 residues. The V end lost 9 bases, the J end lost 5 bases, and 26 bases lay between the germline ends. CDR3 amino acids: CAILESGGGSVDQPQHF. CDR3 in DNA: TGTGCCATATTAGAGTCGGGGGGAGGGTCCGTCGATCAGCCCCAGCATTTT.

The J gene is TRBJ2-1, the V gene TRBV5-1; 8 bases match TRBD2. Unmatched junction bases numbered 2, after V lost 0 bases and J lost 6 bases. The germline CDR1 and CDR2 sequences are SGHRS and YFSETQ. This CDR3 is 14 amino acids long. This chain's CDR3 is CASSLGAGGNEQFF. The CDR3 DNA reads TGCGCCAGCAGCTTGGGGGCGGGGGGCAATGAGCAGTTCTTC.

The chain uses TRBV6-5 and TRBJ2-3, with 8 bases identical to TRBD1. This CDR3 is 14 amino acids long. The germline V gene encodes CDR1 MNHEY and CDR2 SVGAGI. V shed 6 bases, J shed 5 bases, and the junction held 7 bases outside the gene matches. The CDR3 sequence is CASSSGGWIDTQYF. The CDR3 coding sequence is TGTGCCAGCAGCTCAGGGGGCTGGATAGATACGCAGTATTTT.

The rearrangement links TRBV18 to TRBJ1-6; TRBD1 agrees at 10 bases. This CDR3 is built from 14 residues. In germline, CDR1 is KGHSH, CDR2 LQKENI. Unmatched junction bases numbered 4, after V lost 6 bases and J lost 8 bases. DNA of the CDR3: TGTGCCAGCTCCCCCGGACAGGGGGATTCACCCCTCCACTTT. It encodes CASSPGQGDSPLHF.

This chain's CDR3 is CASSPSWGQNYGYTF. In DNA, the CDR3 is TGTGCCAGCAGCCCCTCCTGGGGGCAGAACTATGGCTACACCTTC. The gene calls are TRBV27 and TRBJ1-2; TRBD1 might be the D (6 bases). The CDR3 loop spans 15 amino acids. The germline V and J ends were trimmed by 6 bases and 2 bases, with 16 bases remaining between them. The germline V gene encodes CDR1 MNHEY and CDR2 SMNVEV (reference sequence).

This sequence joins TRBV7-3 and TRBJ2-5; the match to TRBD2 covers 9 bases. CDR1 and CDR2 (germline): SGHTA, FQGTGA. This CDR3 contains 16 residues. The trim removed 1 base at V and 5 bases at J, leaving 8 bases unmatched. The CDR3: CASSLNGREGHETQYF. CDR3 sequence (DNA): TGTGCCAGCAGCTTAAACGGGCGGGAGGGCCATGAGACCCAGTACTTC.

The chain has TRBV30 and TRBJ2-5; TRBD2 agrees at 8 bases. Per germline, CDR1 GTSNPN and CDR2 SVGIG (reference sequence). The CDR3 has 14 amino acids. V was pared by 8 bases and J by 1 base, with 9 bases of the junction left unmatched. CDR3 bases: TGTGCCGGCAAAGCGGGGGAGGCCCAAGAGACCCAGTACTTC. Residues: CAGKAGEAQETQYF.

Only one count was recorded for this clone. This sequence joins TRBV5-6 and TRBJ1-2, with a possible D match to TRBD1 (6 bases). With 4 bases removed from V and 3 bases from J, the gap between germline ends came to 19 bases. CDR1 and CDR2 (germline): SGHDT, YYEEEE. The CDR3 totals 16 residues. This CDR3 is CASSTDSRIVDYGYTF. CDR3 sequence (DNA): TGTGCCAGCAGCACGGACAGTCGAATCGTGGACTATGGCTACACCTTC.

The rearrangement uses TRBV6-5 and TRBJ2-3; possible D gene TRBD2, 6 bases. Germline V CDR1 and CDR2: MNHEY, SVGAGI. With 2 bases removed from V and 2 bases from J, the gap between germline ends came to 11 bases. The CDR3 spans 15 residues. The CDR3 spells CASSYERAFTDTQYF. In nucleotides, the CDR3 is TGTGCCAGCAGTTACGAGCGGGCCTTCACAGATACGCAGTATTTT.

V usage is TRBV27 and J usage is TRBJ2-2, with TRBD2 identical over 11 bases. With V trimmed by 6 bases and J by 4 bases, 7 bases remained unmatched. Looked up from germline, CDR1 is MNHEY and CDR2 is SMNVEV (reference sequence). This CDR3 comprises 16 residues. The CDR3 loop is CASSVTSGGLTGELFF. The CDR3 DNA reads TGTGCCAGCAGCGTCACTAGCGGGGGCCTCACCGGGGAGCTGTTTTTT.

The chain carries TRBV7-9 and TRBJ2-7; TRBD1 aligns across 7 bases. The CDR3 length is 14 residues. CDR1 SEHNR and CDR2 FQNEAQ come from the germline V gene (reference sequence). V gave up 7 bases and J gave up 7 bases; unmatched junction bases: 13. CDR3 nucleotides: TGTGCCAGCACCCCGGGACAGCCCGTGATGGAGCAGTACTTC. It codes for CASTPGQPVMEQYF.

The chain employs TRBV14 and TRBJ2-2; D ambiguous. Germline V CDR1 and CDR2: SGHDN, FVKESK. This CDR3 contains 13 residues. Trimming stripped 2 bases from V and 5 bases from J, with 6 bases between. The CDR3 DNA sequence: TGTGCCAGCAGCCAAATCGGGACCGGGGAGCTGTTTTTT. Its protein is CASSQIGTGELFF.

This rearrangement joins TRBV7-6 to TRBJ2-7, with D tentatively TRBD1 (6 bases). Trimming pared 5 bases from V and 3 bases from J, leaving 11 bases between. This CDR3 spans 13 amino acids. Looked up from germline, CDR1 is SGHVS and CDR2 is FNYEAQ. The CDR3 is CASSGQIYYEQYF. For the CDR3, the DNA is TGTGCCAGCAGCGGACAGATTTACTACGAGCAGTACTTC.

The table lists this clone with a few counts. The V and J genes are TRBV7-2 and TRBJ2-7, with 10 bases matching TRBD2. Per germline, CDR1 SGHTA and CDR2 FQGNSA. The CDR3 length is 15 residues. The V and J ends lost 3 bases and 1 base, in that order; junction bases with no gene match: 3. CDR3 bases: TGTGCCAGCAGCTTTAAAGCGGGAGGGTCCTACGAGCAGTACTTC. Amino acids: CASSFKAGGSYEQYF. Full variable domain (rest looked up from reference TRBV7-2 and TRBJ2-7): GAGVSQSPSNKVTEKGKDVELRCDPISGHTALYWYRQSLGQGLEFLIYFQGNSAPDKSGLPSDRFSAERTGGSVSTLTIQRTQQEDSAVYLCASSFKAGGSYEQYFGPGTRLTVT.

The chain's CDR3 is CASTPGYGYTF. CDR3 bases: TGTGCCAGCACACCAGGCTATGGCTACACCTTC. This chain uses TRBV4-2 with TRBJ1-2; D ambiguous. Germline values: CDR1 LGHNA, CDR2 YNFKEQ. This CDR3 spans 11 amino acids. Trimming cost V 7 bases and J 4 bases, with 7 bases left between them.